This TCR beta chain derives from a study of T cell changes during pregnancy in multiple sclerosis. The germline CDR1 and CDR2 sequences are KGHSH and LQKENI. The CDR3 extends over 14 amino acids. Trimming took 0 bases from V and 2 from J, leaving 7 bases between them. This clone was detected a few times. This table comes from immunoSEQ multiplex PCR, and its TCRdb copy is limited to in-frame clones, with some not included. In the table there are some 74,000 clones, roughly 92% of which are singletons. This TCR derives from a female donor with multiple sclerosis, enrolled in a pregnancy study. Sequencing was performed on peripheral blood, taken before pregnancy. The J gene is TRBJ1-1, the V gene TRBV18; TRBD1 is a possible D gene (5 bases). CDR3 sequence (DNA): TGTGCCAGCTCACCACCGGGGCGAAACACTGAAGCTTTCTTT. Translation: CASSPPGRNTEAFF.